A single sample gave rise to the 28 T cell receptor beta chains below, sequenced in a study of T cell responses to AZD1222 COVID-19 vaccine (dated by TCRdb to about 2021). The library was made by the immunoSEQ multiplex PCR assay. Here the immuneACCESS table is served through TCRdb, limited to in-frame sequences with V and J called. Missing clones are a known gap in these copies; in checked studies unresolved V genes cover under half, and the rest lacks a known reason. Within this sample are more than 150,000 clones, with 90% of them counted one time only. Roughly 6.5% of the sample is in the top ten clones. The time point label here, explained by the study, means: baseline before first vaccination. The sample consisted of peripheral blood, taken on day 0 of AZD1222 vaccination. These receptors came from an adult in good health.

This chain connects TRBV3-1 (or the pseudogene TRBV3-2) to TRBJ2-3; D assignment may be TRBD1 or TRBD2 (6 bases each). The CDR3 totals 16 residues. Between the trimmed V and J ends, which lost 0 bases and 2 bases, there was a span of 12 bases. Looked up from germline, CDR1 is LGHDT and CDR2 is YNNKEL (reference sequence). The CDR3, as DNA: TGTGCCAGCAGCCAAGAAGGGGGGCCGCCCACAGATACGCAGTATTTT. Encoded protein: CASSQEGGPPTDTQYF.

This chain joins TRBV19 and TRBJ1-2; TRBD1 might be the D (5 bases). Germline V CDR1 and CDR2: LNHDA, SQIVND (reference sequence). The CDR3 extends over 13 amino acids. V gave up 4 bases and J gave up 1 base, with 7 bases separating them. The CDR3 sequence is CASSRDSNYGYTF. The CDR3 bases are TGTGCCAGTAGTAGAGACAGTAACTATGGCTACACCTTC.

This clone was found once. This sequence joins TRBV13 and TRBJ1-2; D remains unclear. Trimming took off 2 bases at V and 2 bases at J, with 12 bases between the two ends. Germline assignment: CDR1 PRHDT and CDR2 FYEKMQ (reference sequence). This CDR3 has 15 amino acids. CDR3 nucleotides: TGTGCCAGCAGCTTATCTAACGAGGAGAACTATGGCTACACCTTC. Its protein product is CASSLSNEENYGYTF.

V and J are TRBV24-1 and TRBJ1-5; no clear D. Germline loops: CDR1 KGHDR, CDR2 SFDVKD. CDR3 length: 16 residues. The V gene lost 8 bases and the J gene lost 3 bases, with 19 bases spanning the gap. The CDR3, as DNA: TGTGCCACCACCCCCGGGTCTAGGGCAGACAATCAGCCCCAGCATTTT. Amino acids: CATTPGSRADNQPQHF.

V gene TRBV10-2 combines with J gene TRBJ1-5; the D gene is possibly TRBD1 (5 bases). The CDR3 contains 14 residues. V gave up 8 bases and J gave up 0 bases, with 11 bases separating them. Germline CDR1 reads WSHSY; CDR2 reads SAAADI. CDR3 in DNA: TGCGCCAGCGGGGGACCTTATAGCAATCAGCCCCAGCATTTT. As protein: CASGGPYSNQPQHF.

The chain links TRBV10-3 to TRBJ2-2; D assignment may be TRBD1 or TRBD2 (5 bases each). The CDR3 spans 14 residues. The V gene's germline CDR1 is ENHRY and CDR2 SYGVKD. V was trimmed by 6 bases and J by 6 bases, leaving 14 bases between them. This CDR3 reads CAIRPRDDAGELFF. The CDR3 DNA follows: TGTGCCATCAGACCAAGGGACGATGCCGGGGAGCTGTTTTTT.

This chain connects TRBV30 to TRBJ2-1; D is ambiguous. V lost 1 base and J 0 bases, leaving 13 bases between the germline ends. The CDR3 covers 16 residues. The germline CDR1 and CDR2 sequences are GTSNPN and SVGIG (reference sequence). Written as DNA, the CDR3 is TGTGCCTGGAGTGCCCTCTCGCGGAGCTCCTACAATGAGCAGTTCTTC. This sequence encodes CAWSALSRSSYNEQFF.

CDR3 protein: CASSTAGGLYNEQFF. DNA of the CDR3: TGTGCCAGCAGTACAGCGGGGGGCCTTTACAATGAGCAGTTCTTC. The V gene is TRBV6-5, the J gene TRBJ2-1, with 9 bases aligning to TRBD2. The trim removed 5 bases at V and 4 bases at J, leaving 6 bases unmatched. This CDR3 is built from 15 residues. From germline, CDR1 is MNHEY and CDR2 SVGAGI.

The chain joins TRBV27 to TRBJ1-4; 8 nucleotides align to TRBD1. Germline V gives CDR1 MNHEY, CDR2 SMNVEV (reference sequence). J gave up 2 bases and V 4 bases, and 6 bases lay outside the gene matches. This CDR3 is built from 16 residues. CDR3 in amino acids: CASSSQGARTNEKLFF. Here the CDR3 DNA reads TGTGCCAGCAGTTCCCAGGGGGCGCGGACTAATGAAAAACTGTTTTTT.

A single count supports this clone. The CDR3 nucleotides read TGTGCCAGCGGGGTTCTTTTTGGAATGGAGCAGTACTTC. It is translated as CASGVLFGMEQYF. This chain connects TRBV27 to TRBJ2-7; D is uncertain. This CDR3 has 13 residues. Deletions cut 8 bases from V and 7 bases from J, with 18 bases between. Germline CDR1 is MNHEY and CDR2 is SMNVEV (reference sequence).

The CDR3: CASSVTVNNSPLHF. The CDR3 DNA follows: TGTGCCAGCAGTGTAACAGTAAATAATTCACCCCTCCACTTT. The J gene is TRBJ1-6, the V gene TRBV2, with D uncertain. The germline V gene has CDR1 SNHLY and CDR2 FYNNEI. There are 14 residues in the CDR3. Trimming took 4 bases from V and 5 from J, leaving 9 bases between them. Drawing the rest from reference TRBV2 and TRBJ1-6, the complete variable domain is EPEVTQTPSHQVTQMGQEVILRCVPISNHLYFYWYRQILGQKVEFLVSFYNNEISEKSEIFDDQFSVERPDGSNFTLKIRSTKLEDSAMYFCASSVTVNNSPLHFGNGTRLTVT.

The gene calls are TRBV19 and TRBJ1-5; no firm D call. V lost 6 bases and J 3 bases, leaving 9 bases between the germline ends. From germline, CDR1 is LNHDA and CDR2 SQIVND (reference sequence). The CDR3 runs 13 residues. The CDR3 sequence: CASSGLNNQPQHF. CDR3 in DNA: TGTGCCAGTAGCGGTCTCAACAATCAGCCCCAGCATTTT.

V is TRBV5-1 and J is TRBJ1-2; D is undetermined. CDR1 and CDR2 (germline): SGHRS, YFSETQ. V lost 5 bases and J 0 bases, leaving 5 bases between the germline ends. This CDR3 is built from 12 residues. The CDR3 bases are TGCGCCAGCAGGGAAGCTAACTATGGCTACACCTTC. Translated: CASREANYGYTF.

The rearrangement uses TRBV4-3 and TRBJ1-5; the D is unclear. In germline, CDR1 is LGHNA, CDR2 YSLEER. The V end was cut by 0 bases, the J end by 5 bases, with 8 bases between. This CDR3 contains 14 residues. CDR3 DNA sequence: TGCGCCAGCAGCCAAGATCCGACTTATCAGCCCCAGCATTTT. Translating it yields CASSQDPTYQPQHF.

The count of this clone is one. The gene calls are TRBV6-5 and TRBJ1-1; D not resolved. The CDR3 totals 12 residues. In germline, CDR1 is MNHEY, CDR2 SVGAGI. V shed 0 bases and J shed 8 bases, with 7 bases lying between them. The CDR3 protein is CASSYSPTEAFF. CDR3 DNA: TGTGCCAGCAGTTACTCACCGACAGAAGCTTTCTTT.

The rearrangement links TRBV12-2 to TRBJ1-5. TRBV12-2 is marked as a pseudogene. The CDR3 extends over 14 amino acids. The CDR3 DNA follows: TGTGCAAGTCGCCTAAGGATAGGAGAGCAGCCCCAGCATTTT. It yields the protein CASRLRIGEQPQHF.

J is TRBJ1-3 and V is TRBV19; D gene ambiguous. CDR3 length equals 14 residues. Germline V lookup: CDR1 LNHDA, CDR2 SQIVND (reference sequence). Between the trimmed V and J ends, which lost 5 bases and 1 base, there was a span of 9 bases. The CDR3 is CASSQTSSGNTIYF. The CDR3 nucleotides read TGTGCCAGTAGTCAGACGTCTTCTGGAAACACCATATATTTT.

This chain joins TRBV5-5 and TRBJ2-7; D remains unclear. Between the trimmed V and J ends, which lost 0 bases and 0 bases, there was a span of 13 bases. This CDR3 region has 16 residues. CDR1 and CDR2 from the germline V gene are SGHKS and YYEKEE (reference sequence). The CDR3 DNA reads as TGTGCCAGCAGCTTGGATGAGACGGCAAACTCCTACGAGCAGTACTTC. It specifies CASSLDETANSYEQYF.

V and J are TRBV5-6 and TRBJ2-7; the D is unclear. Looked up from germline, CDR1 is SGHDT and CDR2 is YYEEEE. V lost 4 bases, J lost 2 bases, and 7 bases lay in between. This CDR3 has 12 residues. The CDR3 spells CASSPGAYEQYF. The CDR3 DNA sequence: TGTGCCAGCAGCCCAGGCGCCTACGAGCAGTACTTC.

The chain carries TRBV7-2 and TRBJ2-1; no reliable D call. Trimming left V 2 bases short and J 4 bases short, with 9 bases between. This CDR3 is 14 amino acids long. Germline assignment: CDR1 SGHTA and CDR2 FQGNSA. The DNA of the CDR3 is TGTGCCAGCAGCTTAACCAGCGCGTACAATGAGCAGTTCTTC. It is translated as CASSLTSAYNEQFF.

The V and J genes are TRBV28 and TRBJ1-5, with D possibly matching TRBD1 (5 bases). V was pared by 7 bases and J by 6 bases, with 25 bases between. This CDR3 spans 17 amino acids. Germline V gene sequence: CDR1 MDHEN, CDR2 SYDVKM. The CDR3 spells CASTPWGGATVVQPQHF. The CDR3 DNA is TGTGCCAGCACCCCCTGGGGGGGTGCTACCGTTGTTCAGCCCCAGCATTTT.

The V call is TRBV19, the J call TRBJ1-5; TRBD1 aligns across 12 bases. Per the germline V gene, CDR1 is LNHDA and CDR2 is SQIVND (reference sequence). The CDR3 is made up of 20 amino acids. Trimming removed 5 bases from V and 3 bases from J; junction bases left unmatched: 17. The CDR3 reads CASSASGTGGSTFLNQPQHF. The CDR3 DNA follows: TGTGCCAGTAGTGCCTCCGGGACAGGGGGCTCTACTTTTCTCAATCAGCCCCAGCATTTT.

This chain's CDR3 is CASSFEQSYNEQFF. The CDR3 DNA reads as TGTGCCAGCAGCTTTGAACAGTCCTACAATGAGCAGTTCTTC. The V call is TRBV5-8, the J call TRBJ2-1; D gene unclear. V was trimmed by 2 bases and J by 1 base, leaving 7 bases between them. Germline CDR1 and CDR2: SGHTS and YDEGEE. The CDR3 is 14 residues long.

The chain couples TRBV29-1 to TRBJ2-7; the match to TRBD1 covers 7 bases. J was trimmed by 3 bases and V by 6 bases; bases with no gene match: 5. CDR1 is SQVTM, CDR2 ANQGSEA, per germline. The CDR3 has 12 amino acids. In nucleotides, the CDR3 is TGCAGCGTCCGGGACAGTGTCTACGAGCAGTACTTC. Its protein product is CSVRDSVYEQYF.

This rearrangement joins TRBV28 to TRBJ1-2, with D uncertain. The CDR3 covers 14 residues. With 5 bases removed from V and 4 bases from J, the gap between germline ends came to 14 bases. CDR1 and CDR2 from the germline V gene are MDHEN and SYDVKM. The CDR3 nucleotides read TGTGCCAGCAGTCCAACCCCGAGTGGCTATGGCTACACCTTC. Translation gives CASSPTPSGYGYTF.

The DNA for the CDR3 is TGCGCCAGCAGCTTCGATGGGAGCACAGATACGCAGTATTTT. This encodes CASSFDGSTDTQYF. The chain has TRBV5-1 and TRBJ2-3, with D hard to call. The CDR3 runs to 14 residues. Germline V gives CDR1 SGHRS, CDR2 YFSETQ. V lost 2 bases to trimming and J lost 0 bases, with 7 bases between them.

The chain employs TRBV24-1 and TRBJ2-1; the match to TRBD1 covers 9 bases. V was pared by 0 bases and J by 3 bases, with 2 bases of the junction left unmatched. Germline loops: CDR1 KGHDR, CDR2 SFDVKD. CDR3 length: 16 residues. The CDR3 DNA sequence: TGTGCCACCAGTGATTTGCCGGGACAGGGCTACAATGAGCAGTTCTTC. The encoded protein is CATSDLPGQGYNEQFF.

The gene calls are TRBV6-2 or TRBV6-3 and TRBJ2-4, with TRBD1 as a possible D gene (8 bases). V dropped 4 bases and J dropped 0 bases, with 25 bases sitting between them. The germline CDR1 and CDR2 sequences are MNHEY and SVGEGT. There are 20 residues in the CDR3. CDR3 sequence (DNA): TGTGCCAGCAGTTTAAGCGCGGGGGTGGGACAGGCACTAGCCAAAAACATTCAGTACTTC. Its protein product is CASSLSAGVGQALAKNIQYF.